The following is a T cell receptor beta chain sequence with its context. The target antigen is unknown. The sample originates from a study of shared clonotypes between healthy human individuals. Findings and caveats of the study: Sample collection involved blood only; tissue repertoires are likely different.

Once extracted for a subset, genomic DNA was divided evenly among several immunoSEQ plates. The method was immunoSEQ multiplex PCR; TCRdb's version includes in-frame clones alone and lacks a portion of them. The sample records some 1.1 million clones, around three quarters being singletons. V was cut by 1 base and J by 3 bases, with 31 bases left in between. The CDR3 is 21 amino acids. Germline lookup yields CDR1 ENHRY and CDR2 SYGVKD. This TCR was sampled from a young man in good health. Some clones in this sample may be carry-over from other donors' samples. Input material: memory CD4+ T cells from PBMCs. Stated subset: CD45RA-negative fraction. The V and J genes are TRBV10-3 and TRBJ2-7; tentatively, D is TRBD1 or TRBD2 (6 bases each). The CDR3 region is CAISELEGGQRASPLFYEQYF. In nucleotides, the CDR3 is TGTGCCATCAGTGAGTTGGAAGGGGGGCAAAGGGCAAGCCCTCTTTTCTACGAGCAGTACTTC.